The entry that follows covers one TCR beta chain sequence. The CDR3 loop spans 15 amino acids. With 8 bases clipped from V and 0 bases from J, the junction kept 11 bases outside the gene matches. CDR1 and CDR2 (germline): GTSNPN, SVGIG (reference sequence). This entry belongs to a study of blood T cell repertoires in COVID-19. On the study more broadly: COVID-19 samples from acute and convalescent phases originated in the United States, Italy and Spain. T cells, B-cell-depleted T cells, or PBMCs provided the cDNA or gDNA that served as material.

Original processing notes: From reference gene primer amplification, estimates of nucleated cell counts were derived. The data were produced by immunoSEQ multiplex PCR, yet TCRdb's version contains in-frame clones alone and is incomplete. That table gives V, J and clone size, and the DNA gave D and trimming. The data contain about 250,000 clones, around 90% of them singletons. Individuals drawn from under 30 US areas were roughly 18 to 95 years old. J is TRBJ2-3 and V is TRBV30; TRBD2 matches 7 bases. The sequence derives from a woman between 40 and 50 years old who had been exposed to COVID-19. Sequenced material: PBMCs or T cells enriched from blood (not recorded which). DNA of the CDR3: TGTGCCGGCGGGGGAAGGACGGCTAGCACAGATACGCAGTATTTT. Its translation: CAGGGRTASTDTQYF. Variable domain in full (rest from reference TRBV30 and TRBJ2-3): SQTIHQWPATLVQPVGSPLSLECTVEGTSNPNLYWYRQAAGRGLQLLFYSVGIGQISSEVPQNLSASRPQDRQFILSSKKLLLSDSGFYLCAGGGRTASTDTQYFGPGTRLTVL.